The subject of this entry is one T cell receptor (beta chain). RNA transcripts gave rise to amplified TCR beta CDR3 regions. First-round RT-PCR with HTBI primers amplified the TCR CDR3 region. MiXCR, run by TCRdb on the multiplex PCR reads, gives a single entry per CDR3 protein. The sample includes around 190,000 distinct CDR3 sequences, over 15% of them seen just once. The sample is drawn from a study of T cells in Graves' hyperthyroidism and ophthalmopathy. With V trimmed by 2 bases and J by 0 bases, 4 bases remained unmatched. This CDR3 has 16 amino acids. Germline CDR1 is LGHDT and CDR2 is YNNKEL (reference sequence).

V usage is TRBV3-1 and J usage is TRBJ2-3; 8 nucleotides agree with TRBD2. The TCR originated in a woman between 45 and 65 years old with Graves' hyperthyroidism. Source material: blood. The CDR3 DNA follows: TGTGCCAGCAGCCAAAATCCTAGCGGGAGCACAGATACGCAGTATTTT. This translates into CASSQNPSGSTDTQYF.